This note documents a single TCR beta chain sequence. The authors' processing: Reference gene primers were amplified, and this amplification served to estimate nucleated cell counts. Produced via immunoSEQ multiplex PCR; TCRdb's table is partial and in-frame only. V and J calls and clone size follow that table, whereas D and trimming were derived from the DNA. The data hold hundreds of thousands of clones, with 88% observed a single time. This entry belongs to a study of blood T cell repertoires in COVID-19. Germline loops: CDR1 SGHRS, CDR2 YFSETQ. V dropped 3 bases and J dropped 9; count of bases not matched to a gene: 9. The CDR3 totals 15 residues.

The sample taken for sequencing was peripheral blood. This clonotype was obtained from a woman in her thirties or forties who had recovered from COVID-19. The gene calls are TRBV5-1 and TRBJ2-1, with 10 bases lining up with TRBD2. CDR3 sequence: CASSSPRASGGEQFF. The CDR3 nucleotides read TGCGCCAGCAGCTCCCCGAGGGCTAGCGGGGGTGAGCAGTTCTTC.